The clone carrying this T cell receptor (beta chain) was seen a few times. Its antigen is not known. Sequencing of cultured CD4+ T cell DNA used the Oncomine TCR Beta short-read assay. TCRdb recomputed calls from the PCR reads with MiXCR, one row per CDR3 protein. The sample consists of some 18,000 distinct CDR3 sequences, roughly 50% of them appearing once. Germline V gives CDR1 KGHDR, CDR2 SFDVKD. The V end was cut by 2 bases, the J end by 3 bases, with 12 bases between. The CDR3 spans 15 residues. This sample is part of a study of vaccination and CD4 T cells after COVID-19. At the level of the study: Each person enrolled got two BNT162b2 or mRNA-1273 vaccine doses.

Study findings and constraints: Researchers report that 304 of 307 vaccine-specific clones in convalescent patients proved spike mono-reactive.

Treatment of the sample: 10-day PBMC culture with coronavirus spike peptide pools or control peptides (ViraFEST assay). It was with approximately 9.7 IU/ml IL-2 and roughly 9.1 ug/ml peptide pools that about 2 million PBMCs per well were cultured. The V call is TRBV24-1, the J call TRBJ1-1; maybe TRBD1 (5 bases). This clonotype originated in a human donor who had recovered from COVID-19. The specimen was CD4+ T cells from blood, cultured in vitro, collected after SARS-CoV-2 vaccination. The CDR3 here is CATSDSSGGDTEAFF. DNA for the CDR3: TGTGCCACCAGTGATTCGTCCGGAGGGGACACTGAAGCTTTCTTT.